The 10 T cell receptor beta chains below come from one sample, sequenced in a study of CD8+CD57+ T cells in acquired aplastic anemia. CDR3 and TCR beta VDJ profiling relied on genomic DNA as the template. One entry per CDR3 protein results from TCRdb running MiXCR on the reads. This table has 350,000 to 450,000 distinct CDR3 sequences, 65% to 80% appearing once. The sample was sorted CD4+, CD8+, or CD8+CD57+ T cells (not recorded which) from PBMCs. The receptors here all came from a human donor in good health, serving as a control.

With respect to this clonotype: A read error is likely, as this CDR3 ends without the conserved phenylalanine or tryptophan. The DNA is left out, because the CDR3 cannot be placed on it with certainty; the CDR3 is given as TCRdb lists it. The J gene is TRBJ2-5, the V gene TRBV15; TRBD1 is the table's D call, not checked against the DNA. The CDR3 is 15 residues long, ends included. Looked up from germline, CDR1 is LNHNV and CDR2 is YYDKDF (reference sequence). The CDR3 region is CATSRDGGGAETQFG.

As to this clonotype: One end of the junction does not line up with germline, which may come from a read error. The CDR3 nucleotides are TGTGCCAGCAGCTTGTTCCTTCGGAACAACTACCAGCAGTACTTC. Translated, it gives CASSLFLRNNYQQYF. The chain employs TRBV15 and TRBJ2-7; D ambiguous. Germline V lookup: CDR1 LNHNV, CDR2 YYDKDF (reference sequence). The CDR3 runs 15 residues.

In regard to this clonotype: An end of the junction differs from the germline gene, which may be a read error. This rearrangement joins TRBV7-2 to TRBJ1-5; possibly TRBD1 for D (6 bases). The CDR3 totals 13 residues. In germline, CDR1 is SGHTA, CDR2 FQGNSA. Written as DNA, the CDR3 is TGTGCCAGCAGCCCGGGCGGGGGGGCCGGGGAGCAGTTT. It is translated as CASSPGGGAGEQF.

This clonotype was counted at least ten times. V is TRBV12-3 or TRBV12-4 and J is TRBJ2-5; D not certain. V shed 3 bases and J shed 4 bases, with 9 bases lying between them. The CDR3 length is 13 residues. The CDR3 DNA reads TGTGCCAGCAGTTTCCGGGCGCCAGAGACCCAGTACTTC. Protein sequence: CASSFRAPETQYF.

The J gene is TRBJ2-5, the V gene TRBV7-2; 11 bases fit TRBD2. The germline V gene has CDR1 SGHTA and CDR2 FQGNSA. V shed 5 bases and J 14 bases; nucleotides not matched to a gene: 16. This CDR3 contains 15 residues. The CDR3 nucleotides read TGTGCCAGCAGCGGGCAGACTAGCGGGGAACCTACGAGCTACTTC. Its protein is CASSGQTSGEPTSYF. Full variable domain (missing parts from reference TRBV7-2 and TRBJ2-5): GAGVSQSPSNKVTEKGKDVELRCDPISGHTALYWYRQSLGQGLEFLIYFQGNSAPDKSGLPSDRFSAERTGGSVSTLTIQRTQQEDSAVYLCASSGQTSGEPTSYFGPGTRLLVL.

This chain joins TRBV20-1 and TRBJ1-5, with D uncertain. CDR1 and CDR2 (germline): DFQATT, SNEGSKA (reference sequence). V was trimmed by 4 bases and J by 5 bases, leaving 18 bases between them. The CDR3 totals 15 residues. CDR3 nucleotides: TGCAGTGCTACTGGGTTACATTCACCCCATCAGCCCCAGCATTTT. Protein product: CSATGLHSPHQPQHF.

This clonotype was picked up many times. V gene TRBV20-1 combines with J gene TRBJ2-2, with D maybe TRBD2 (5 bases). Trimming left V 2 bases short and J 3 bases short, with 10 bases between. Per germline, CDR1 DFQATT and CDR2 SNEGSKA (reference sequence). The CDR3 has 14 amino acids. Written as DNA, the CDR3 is TGCAGTGCTAGATCCGCGCGGGACACCGGGGAGCTGTTTTTT. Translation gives CSARSARDTGELFF.

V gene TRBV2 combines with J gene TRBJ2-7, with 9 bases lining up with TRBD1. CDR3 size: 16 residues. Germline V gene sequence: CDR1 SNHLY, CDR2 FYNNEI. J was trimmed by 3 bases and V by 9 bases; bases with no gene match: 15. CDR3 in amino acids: CASSTDSETGGYEQYF. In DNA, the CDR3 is TGTGCCAGTAGTACCGATTCCGAGACAGGGGGCTACGAGCAGTACTTC.

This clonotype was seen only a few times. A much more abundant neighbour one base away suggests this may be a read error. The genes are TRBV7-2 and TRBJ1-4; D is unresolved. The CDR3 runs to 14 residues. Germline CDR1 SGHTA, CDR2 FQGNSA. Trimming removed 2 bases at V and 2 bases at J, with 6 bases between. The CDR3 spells CASSLKGTNEKLFF. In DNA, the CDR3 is TGTGCCAGCAGCTTAAAGGGTACTAATGAAAAACTGTTTTTT.

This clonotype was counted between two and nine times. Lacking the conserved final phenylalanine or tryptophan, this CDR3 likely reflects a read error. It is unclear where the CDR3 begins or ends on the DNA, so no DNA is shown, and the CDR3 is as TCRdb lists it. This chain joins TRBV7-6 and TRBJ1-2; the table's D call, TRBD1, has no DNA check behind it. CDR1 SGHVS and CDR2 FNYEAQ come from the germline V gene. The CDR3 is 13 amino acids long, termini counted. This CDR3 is CASSSKRTGDRIS.